Each of the 32 T cell receptor beta chains below was sequenced from the same sample in a study of CD8+ T cells in alopecia areata. The sample's treatment: oral pan-JAK inhibitor, 5-10 mg twice daily. After isolation, RNA underwent reverse transcription to generate cDNA as the sequencing template. Assay: immunoSEQ multiplex PCR; the TCRdb copy retains only in-frame clones and omits some. The sample lists 150,000 to 250,000 clones, more than 55% occurring once. The material was CD4+ T cells sorted from blood, obtained at week 4, from a patient treated with tofacitinib. The receptors were gathered from a human donor with alopecia areata.

J is TRBJ1-2 and V is TRBV4-1; D is unresolved. Trimming shortened V by 4 bases and J by 0 bases, and 12 bases separated the two germline ends. Germline CDR1 is MGHRA and CDR2 is YSYEKL. The CDR3 is made up of 15 amino acids. This CDR3 is CASSPREGPNYGYTF. The CDR3 nucleotides read TGCGCCAGCAGCCCTCGTGAAGGGCCTAACTATGGCTACACCTTC.

The chain employs TRBV6-6 and TRBJ1-5; D is unresolved. V dropped 4 bases and J dropped 4 bases, with 8 bases sitting between them. CDR3 size: 13 residues. Germline V gene sequence: CDR1 MNHNY, CDR2 SVGAGI (reference sequence). The CDR3 DNA follows: TGTGCCAGCAGTTCCCAGGAGAATCAGCCCCAGCATTTT. Its protein product is CASSSQENQPQHF.

The chain carries TRBV5-1 and TRBJ2-7; no clear D. The CDR3 runs to 13 residues. Trimming stripped 4 bases from V and 3 bases from J, with 11 bases between. In germline, CDR1 is SGHRS, CDR2 YFSETQ. DNA for the CDR3: TGCGCCAGCAGCCTTCTACAGCGCTACGAGCAGTACTTC. As protein: CASSLLQRYEQYF.

This clone appeared a few times. This chain joins TRBV29-1 and TRBJ2-2, with 8 positions matching TRBD1. This CDR3 contains 14 residues. V lost 4 bases to trimming and J lost 4 bases; unmatched junction nucleotides: 5. Germline V gene lookup returns CDR1 SQVTM and CDR2 ANQGSEA. CDR3 region: CSVGTGPFTGELFF. Written as DNA, the CDR3 is TGCAGCGTTGGGACAGGGCCCTTCACCGGGGAGCTGTTTTTT.

The V gene is TRBV2, the J gene TRBJ2-6; TRBD1 matches 11 bases. From germline, CDR1 is SNHLY and CDR2 FYNNEI. J lost 0 bases, V lost 6 bases, and 4 bases had no gene match. This CDR3 has 17 residues. For the CDR3, the DNA is TGTGCCAGCAGAAGGGACAGGGGGAGCTCTGGGGCCAACGTCCTGACTTTC. Protein sequence: CASRRDRGSSGANVLTF.

The V gene is TRBV10-3, the J gene TRBJ1-2, with D possibly TRBD1 on 5 matching bases. From germline, CDR1 is ENHRY and CDR2 SYGVKD. Between the trimmed V and J ends, which lost 6 bases and 1 base, there was a span of 12 bases. The CDR3 is made up of 14 amino acids. In DNA form, the CDR3 reads TGTGCCATCAGGCCGGGACTCTTTAACTATGGCTACACCTTC. Its translation is CAIRPGLFNYGYTF.

The J gene is TRBJ1-5, the V gene TRBV2, with unresolved D. CDR1 and CDR2 (germline): SNHLY, FYNNEI. CDR3 size: 15 residues. V was cut by 1 base and J by 6 bases, with 13 bases left in between. The CDR3 region is CASSEGPGDTQPQHF. The CDR3 DNA reads TGTGCCAGCAGTGAAGGTCCCGGGGATACTCAGCCCCAGCATTTT. Complete variable domain (other parts from reference TRBV2 and TRBJ1-5): EPEVTQTPSHQVTQMGQEVILRCVPISNHLYFYWYRQILGQKVEFLVSFYNNEISEKSEIFDDQFSVERPDGSNFTLKIRSTKLEDSAMYFCASSEGPGDTQPQHFGDGTRLSIL.

The V gene is TRBV7-9, the J gene TRBJ2-5; tentatively, D is TRBD2 (5 bases). The germline CDR1 and CDR2 sequences are SEHNR and FQNEAQ (reference sequence). V was pared by 5 bases and J by 2 bases, with 12 bases between. This CDR3 is 14 amino acids long. The CDR3 is CASSPASIQETQYF. The CDR3 DNA reads as TGTGCCAGCAGCCCGGCTAGCATACAAGAGACCCAGTACTTC.

This clone was seen only a few times. The V and J genes are TRBV7-9 and TRBJ2-1; 13 bases are shared with TRBD2. Germline V CDR1 and CDR2: SEHNR, FQNEAQ (reference sequence). With V trimmed by 1 base and J by 3 bases, 3 bases remained unmatched. The CDR3 has 17 residues. The CDR3 reads CASSLGRTSGGYNEQFF. CDR3 DNA: TGTGCCAGCAGCTTAGGGCGGACTAGCGGGGGCTACAATGAGCAGTTCTTC.

J is TRBJ2-2 and V is TRBV2, with a possible D match to TRBD1 (5 bases). The CDR3 covers 14 residues. Per the germline V gene, CDR1 is SNHLY and CDR2 is FYNNEI. V shed 7 bases and J shed 0 bases, with 9 bases lying between them. The CDR3 DNA sequence: TGTGCCAGCAACGGCAGGGCGAACACCGGGGAGCTGTTTTTT. Translating gives CASNGRANTGELFF.

The genes are TRBV30 and TRBJ1-5; D gene unclear. V was clipped by 2 bases and J by 3 bases, with 11 bases between them. Germline assignment: CDR1 GTSNPN and CDR2 SVGIG (reference sequence). The CDR3 is 14 amino acids. The CDR3 spells CAWSLGGLNQPQHF. The CDR3 region has the DNA TGTGCCTGGAGTCTGGGAGGACTCAATCAGCCCCAGCATTTT.

This clone has only a few counts. The chain is built from TRBV5-5 and TRBJ2-1; TRBD2 matches at 9 bases. The germline gives CDR1 SGHKS, CDR2 YYEKEE (reference sequence). The V gene end was trimmed by 4 bases and the J gene end by 8 bases; junction bases not matched to a gene: 7. The CDR3 length is 14 residues. DNA for the CDR3: TGTGCCAGCAGCGGGGGACTAGCTCGCCATGAGCAGTTCTTC. Translation gives CASSGGLARHEQFF.

This clone was counted only a few times. V and J are TRBV29-1 and TRBJ2-7; D remains ambiguous. CDR1 and CDR2 (germline): SQVTM, ANQGSEA. Trimming removed 2 bases at V and 2 bases at J, with 16 bases between. CDR3 length: 15 residues. The CDR3 DNA is TGCAGCGTTGAACCCGCCGGGCCGACCGCCTACGAGCAGTACTTC. Its translation: CSVEPAGPTAYEQYF.

The chain employs TRBV19 and TRBJ1-2, with D unclear. Germline CDR1 LNHDA, CDR2 SQIVND (reference sequence). Trimming took off 8 bases at V and 0 bases at J, with 13 bases between the two ends. This CDR3 is built from 14 residues. The chain's CDR3 is CASLGLTANYGYTF. The CDR3 DNA reads TGTGCCAGTCTCGGACTTACTGCTAACTATGGCTACACCTTC.

V is TRBV5-1 and J is TRBJ2-5, with 10 bases lining up with TRBD1. From germline, CDR1 is SGHRS and CDR2 YFSETQ. With V trimmed by 5 bases and J by 4 bases, 5 bases remained unmatched. The CDR3 is 14 residues long. CDR3 protein: CASRHGQGGETQYF. The DNA of the CDR3 is TGCGCCAGCAGGCACGGACAGGGGGGAGAGACCCAGTACTTC.

This clone was seen only once. The V and J genes are TRBV30 and TRBJ1-4; 8 nucleotides line up with TRBD1. The V gene's germline CDR1 is GTSNPN and CDR2 SVGIG (reference sequence). The CDR3 has 15 amino acids. V dropped 2 bases and J dropped 6; count of bases not matched to a gene: 8. In nucleotides, the CDR3 is TGTGCCTGGAGTCTCGGACAGGGACGGGATGAAAAACTGTTTTTT. Amino acids: CAWSLGQGRDEKLFF. Supplemented by reference TRBV30 and TRBJ1-4, the full variable domain reads SQTIHQWPATLVQPVGSPLSLECTVEGTSNPNLYWYRQAAGRGLQLLFYSVGIGQISSEVPQNLSASRPQDRQFILSSKKLLLSDSGFYLCAWSLGQGRDEKLFFGSGTQLSVL.

This clone has just a few counts. This rearrangement joins TRBV29-1 to TRBJ1-1; a weak D match, TRBD1 (6 bases). The CDR3 is 14 residues long. CDR1 is SQVTM and CDR2 is ANQGSEA in the germline V gene. V gave up 7 bases and J gave up 0 bases, with 15 bases separating them. The CDR3 DNA sequence: TGCAGCGCCCTACAGGGACACTTGAACACTGAAGCTTTCTTT. It codes for CSALQGHLNTEAFF.

This clone was observed a few times. Within the sample, other DNA sequences also encode this same CDR3. The V call is TRBV30, the J call TRBJ2-5, with D uncertain. The CDR3 spans 11 residues. The V and J ends lost 0 bases and 4 bases respectively, with 3 bases between them. Looked up from germline, CDR1 is GTSNPN and CDR2 is SVGIG (reference sequence). The DNA for the CDR3 is TGTGCCTGGAGTGTCCGAGAGACCCAGTACTTC. As protein: CAWSVRETQYF.

V and J are TRBV4-1 and TRBJ2-7; D may be TRBD1 or TRBD2 (6 bases each). V was cut by 0 bases and J by 3 bases, with 18 bases left in between. This CDR3 has 17 residues. Germline loops: CDR1 MGHRA, CDR2 YSYEKL. Here the CDR3 DNA reads TGCGCCAGCAGCCAAGATTTTGGAGGGGGAGTCCGCTACGAGCAGTACTTC. Translating it yields CASSQDFGGGVRYEQYF.

There are a few counts of this clone. DNA of the CDR3: TGCAGCGTTACCGTGACAGGGGCGAACACTGAAGCTTTCTTT. The encoded protein is CSVTVTGANTEAFF. The chain uses TRBV29-1 and TRBJ1-1; 8 nucleotides line up with TRBD1. The V gene end was trimmed by 5 bases and the J gene end by 1 base; junction bases not matched to a gene: 6. Germline V gene data show CDR1 as SQVTM and CDR2 as ANQGSEA. The length of the CDR3 is 14 residues.

This chain links TRBV30 with TRBJ2-3, with 7 positions matching TRBD1. The length of the CDR3 is 15 residues. CDR1 GTSNPN and CDR2 SVGIG come from the germline V gene (reference sequence). V shed 2 bases and J 4 bases; nucleotides not matched to a gene: 9. CDR3 sequence: CAWSSTGWVADTQYF. CDR3 bases: TGTGCCTGGAGTTCGACAGGGTGGGTGGCAGATACGCAGTATTTT.

The rearrangement joins TRBV7-2 to TRBJ1-1, with 7 bases identical to TRBD1. J gave up 3 bases and V 4 bases, and 2 bases lay outside the gene matches. The CDR3 spans 13 residues. Per germline, CDR1 SGHTA and CDR2 FQGNSA. In DNA form, the CDR3 reads TGTGCCAGCAGCTCGGGACAGCACACTGAAGCTTTCTTT. It specifies CASSSGQHTEAFF.

The sample holds a few counts of this clone. This chain links TRBV6-5 with TRBJ1-2; D is undetermined. The germline gives CDR1 MNHEY, CDR2 SVGAGI. The CDR3 has 11 amino acids. V was pared by 6 bases and J by 4 bases, with 6 bases between. Here the CDR3 reads CASRGSYGYTF. The CDR3 DNA reads TGTGCCAGCAGGGGGTCCTATGGCTACACCTTC.

J is TRBJ1-1 and V is TRBV10-3, with D perhaps matching TRBD1 (5 bases). Germline lookup yields CDR1 ENHRY and CDR2 SYGVKD. With 0 bases removed from V and 3 bases from J, the gap between germline ends came to 8 bases. The CDR3 loop spans 14 amino acids. The CDR3, as DNA: TGTGCCATCAGTGAGTCCGGGGGTGACACTGAAGCTTTCTTT. Encoded protein: CAISESGGDTEAFF.

In nucleotides, the CDR3 is TGCGCCAGCAGTCAATGCCGGGGGAAGTTCACAGATACGCAGTATTTT. It translates to CASSQCRGKFTDTQYF. This chain joins TRBV23-1 and TRBJ2-3, with a possible D match to TRBD2 (6 bases). TRBV23-1 is an ORF; its function is uncertain. V dropped 1 base and J dropped 2 bases, with 13 bases sitting between them. The CDR3 sequence is 16 residues long.

This clone was seen a few times. The chain couples TRBV12-5 to TRBJ1-2; D is unresolved. The ends were cut back, 0 bases at V and 4 bases at J, with 6 bases in the middle. Germline V gene data show CDR1 as LGHNT and CDR2 as FRNRAP. CDR3 length equals 13 residues. CDR3 sequence: CASGLVRSYGYTF. In DNA, the CDR3 is TGTGCTAGTGGTTTGGTACGTAGCTATGGCTACACCTTC.

This chain links TRBV5-1 with TRBJ1-5; D not certain. Trimming left V 5 bases short and J 0 bases short, with 15 bases between. Looked up from germline, CDR1 is SGHRS and CDR2 is YFSETQ. This CDR3 region has 16 residues. CDR3 nucleotide sequence: TGCGCCAGCAGTAGTGGACCCCAGTATAGCAATCAGCCCCAGCATTTT. Encoded protein: CASSSGPQYSNQPQHF.

On this clone itself: The same CDR3 also results from other DNA sequences found in this sample. The chain recombines TRBV4-3 with TRBJ2-3; 10 bases agree with TRBD1. In germline, CDR1 is LGHNA, CDR2 YSLEER. After removal of 1 base from V and 3 bases from J, the junction contained 7 bases not matched to a gene. The CDR3 runs 17 residues. For the CDR3, the DNA is TGCGCCAGCAGCCAAGGGACAGGGGGGAGTGGTACAGATACGCAGTATTTT. This gives the protein CASSQGTGGSGTDTQYF.

The chain uses TRBV5-4 and TRBJ1-2; TRBD1 might be the D (6 bases). CDR3 length: 12 residues. The germline CDR1 and CDR2 sequences are SGHNT and YYREEE (reference sequence). Trimming stripped 4 bases from V and 4 bases from J, with 8 bases between. The CDR3 nucleotides are TGTGCCAGCAGCGGGGACATCTATGGCTACACCTTC. This encodes CASSGDIYGYTF.

CDR3: CASSPLGAPDSPLHF. CDR3 in DNA: TGCGCCAGCAGCCCCCTGGGTGCACCAGATTCACCCCTCCACTTT. The chain has TRBV5-1 and TRBJ1-6, with D unclear. The CDR3 is 15 amino acids. Germline V lookup: CDR1 SGHRS, CDR2 YFSETQ. V lost 4 bases, J lost 8 bases, and 16 bases lay in between.

This clone was detected once. The V call is TRBV27, the J call TRBJ2-2; 9 nucleotides line up with TRBD1. The germline V gene encodes CDR1 MNHEY and CDR2 SMNVEV (reference sequence). The ends lost 4 bases at V and 6 bases at J; junction bases unmatched: 12. The length of the CDR3 is 17 residues. The CDR3 region is CASSSGTGKSGAGELFF. The CDR3 DNA sequence: TGTGCCAGCAGTTCGGGGACAGGGAAGAGCGGGGCCGGGGAGCTGTTTTTT.

The chain links TRBV7-2 to TRBJ2-7, with D perhaps matching TRBD1 or TRBD2 (6 bases each). Deletions cut 8 bases from V and 6 bases from J, with 20 bases between. The CDR3 sequence is 14 residues long. Germline V gives CDR1 SGHTA, CDR2 FQGNSA. CDR3 in DNA: TGTGCCAGCGAGGTCCGGGGGCCCTTCGCCGAGCAGTACTTC. This gives the protein CASEVRGPFAEQYF.